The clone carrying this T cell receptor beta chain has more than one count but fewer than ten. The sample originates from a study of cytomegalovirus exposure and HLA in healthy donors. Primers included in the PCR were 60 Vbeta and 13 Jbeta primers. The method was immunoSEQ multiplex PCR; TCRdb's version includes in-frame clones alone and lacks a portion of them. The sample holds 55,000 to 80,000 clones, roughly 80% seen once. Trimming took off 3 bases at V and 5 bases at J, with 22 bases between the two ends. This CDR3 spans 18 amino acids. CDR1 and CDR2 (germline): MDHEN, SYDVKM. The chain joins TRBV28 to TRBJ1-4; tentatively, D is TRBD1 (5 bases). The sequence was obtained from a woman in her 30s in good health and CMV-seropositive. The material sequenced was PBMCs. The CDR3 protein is CASSFLVGRGEDNEKLFF. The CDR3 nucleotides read TGTGCCAGCAGTTTTCTGGTGGGAAGAGGGGAGGACAATGAAAAACTGTTTTTT.